This T cell receptor (beta chain) was identified during a study of control samples from healthy donors and cancer patients. The repertoire was sequenced with immunoSEQ multiplex PCR; TCRdb's copy has only in-frame clones and lacks some. Here the sample spans more than 100,000 clones, 85% to 90% being singletons. A word on this clone: In the same sample, other DNA sequences code for this CDR3.

The V gene's germline CDR1 is SGHRS and CDR2 YFSETQ. The ends were cut back, 1 base at V and 4 bases at J, with 12 bases in the middle. This CDR3 is 14 amino acids long. This clonotype originated in a man between 45 and 60 years old with head and neck cancer. This chain uses TRBV5-1 with TRBJ2-7; D possibly corresponds to TRBD2 (7 bases). The sequenced material came from PBMCs. CDR3 coding DNA: TGCGCCAGCAGCTTGCAGGGAGGGGGGTACGAGCAGTACTTC. Translation gives CASSLQGGGYEQYF. Filled out from reference TRBV5-1 and TRBJ2-7, the complete variable domain reads KAGVTQTPRYLIKTRGQQVTLSCSPISGHRSVSWYQQTPGQGLQFLFEYFSETQRNKGNFPGRFSGRQFSNSRSEMNVSTLELGDSALYLCASSLQGGGYEQYFGPGTRLTVT.